This passage covers 20 T cell receptor beta chains from one sample sequenced in a study of T-cell reconstitution after alpha-beta-depleted transplantation in children. Preparation of the TCRbeta library involved a method that used unique molecular identifiers. TCRdb reanalysed the PCR reads using MiXCR and keeps one entry per CDR3 protein. The sample consists of 600,000 to 700,000 distinct CDR3 sequences, roughly 14% of them appearing once. The sequences come from PBMCs, collected before TCRalphabeta/CD19-depleted stem cell transplant. These receptor sequences come from a girl between 2 and 10 years old with congenital amegakaryocytic thrombocytopenia, due to receive a stem cell transplant.

This clonotype was observed many times. The chain joins TRBV12-3 or TRBV12-4 to TRBJ2-7, with no clear D. Between the trimmed V and J ends, which lost 3 bases and 2 bases, there was a span of 8 bases. This CDR3 contains 13 residues. Written as DNA, the CDR3 is TGTGCCAGCAGTTTTTCCTCCGCCTACGAGCAGTACTTC. Protein product: CASSFSSAYEQYF.

This clonotype was recorded many times. One end of the junction does not line up with germline, which may come from a read error. This chain connects TRBV7-9 to TRBJ2-1; tentatively, D is TRBD1 (5 bases). Germline CDR1 is SEHNR and CDR2 is FQNEAQ (reference sequence). CDR3 length equals 12 residues. The CDR3 loop is CASSSTGNEQFF. CDR3 DNA: TGCGCCAGCAGCTCTACAGGTAATGAGCAGTTCTTC.

This chain connects TRBV27 to TRBJ2-3, with D unclear. V lost 5 bases and J lost 2, with 11 bases in between. The CDR3 totals 14 residues. Germline V gives CDR1 MNHEY, CDR2 SMNVEV (reference sequence). CDR3: CASSTRRDTDTQYF. CDR3 nucleotide sequence: TGTGCCAGCAGTACTCGACGAGACACAGATACGCAGTATTTT.

This clonotype has more than one count but fewer than ten. The chain has TRBV15 and TRBJ2-5; 7 nucleotides align to TRBD1. The CDR3 covers 14 residues. The germline V gene encodes CDR1 LNHNV and CDR2 YYDKDF (reference sequence). V was clipped by 11 bases and J by 3 bases; unmatched bases: 12. CDR3 DNA sequence: TGTGCCCCTCGAGTGGGACAGATAGAAGAGACCCAGTACTTC. It codes for CAPRVGQIEETQYF.

CDR3 bases: TGTGCCAGCAGTCCGTTTCGGCTCTCGCGGGAGACAGAGACCCAGTACTTC. Its protein is CASSPFRLSRETETQYF. The chain combines TRBV27 with TRBJ2-5, with 7 nucleotides matching TRBD2. Germline V gene lookup returns CDR1 MNHEY and CDR2 SMNVEV (reference sequence). This CDR3 contains 17 residues. Trimming removed 5 bases from V and 4 bases from J; junction bases left unmatched: 16.

This clonotype was recorded at least ten times. The J gene is TRBJ1-4, the V gene TRBV28, with a tentative D call TRBD1 (5 bases). Per the germline V gene, CDR1 is MDHEN and CDR2 is SYDVKM. This CDR3 contains 16 residues. V was clipped by 5 bases and J by 0 bases, with 13 bases between them. The CDR3: CASSIRGGSTNEKLFF. The CDR3 bases are TGTGCCAGCAGTATAAGGGGTGGGTCAACTAATGAAAAACTGTTTTTT.

This clonotype was observed many times. This chain connects TRBV5-1 to TRBJ2-1; D remains unclear. This CDR3 is built from 14 residues. V lost 3 bases, J lost 5 bases, and 12 bases lay in between. CDR1 and CDR2 from the germline V gene are SGHRS and YFSETQ. The CDR3 loop is CASSYRAANNEQFF. The CDR3 DNA is TGCGCCAGCAGCTACCGGGCGGCGAACAATGAGCAGTTCTTC.

This clonotype was seen ten or more times. This chain links TRBV11-2 with TRBJ1-2; D perhaps matches TRBD1 (6 bases). This CDR3 contains 16 residues. Germline CDR1 reads SGHAT; CDR2 reads FQNNGV. Trimming shortened V by 2 bases and J by 3 bases, and 16 bases separated the two germline ends. The CDR3 is CASSLLRGPRDYGYTF. CDR3 in DNA: TGTGCCAGCAGCTTACTCAGGGGACCGAGGGACTATGGCTACACCTTC. Combining the CDR3 with reference TRBV11-2 and TRBJ1-2 gives the whole variable domain EAGVAQSPRYKIIEKRQSVAFWCNPISGHATLYWYQQILGQGPKLLIQFQNNGVVDDSQLPKDRFSAERLKGVDSTLKIQPAKLEDSAVYLCASSLLRGPRDYGYTFGSGTRLTVV.

This clonotype showed up just a few times. The chain couples TRBV12-3 or TRBV12-4 to TRBJ2-7; TRBD2 might be the D (5 bases). V lost 8 bases and J lost 0, with 11 bases in between. This CDR3 region has 13 residues. CDR3 in amino acids: CASGERSSYEQYF. CDR3 nucleotides: TGTGCCAGCGGGGAGCGGAGCTCCTACGAGCAGTACTTC.

This clonotype was seen ten or more times. This chain joins TRBV29-1 and TRBJ2-7; D may be TRBD2 (5 bases). This CDR3 has 12 amino acids. The germline V and J ends were trimmed by 4 bases and 9 bases, with 16 bases remaining between them. From germline, CDR1 is SQVTM and CDR2 ANQGSEA. CDR3 amino acids: CSVVGQAEGQYF. The CDR3 DNA reads as TGCAGCGTTGTTGGCCAAGCCGAGGGGCAGTACTTC.

The table lists this clonotype with a few counts. The rearrangement joins TRBV21-1 to TRBJ2-3. TRBV21-1 is a known pseudogene. The CDR3 has 16 amino acids. This CDR3 is CASSNSNGPSTDTQYF. The CDR3 nucleotides read TGTGCCAGCAGCAATTCCAATGGTCCTAGCACAGATACGCAGTATTTT.

This clonotype has at least ten counts. The chain employs TRBV12-3 or TRBV12-4 and TRBJ1-2; the D gene is possibly TRBD1 (5 bases). This CDR3 has 15 amino acids. The V end was cut by 6 bases, the J end by 6 bases, with 20 bases between. CDR3 sequence: CASSSSGWGNDGYTF. DNA for the CDR3: TGTGCCAGCAGCTCCTCAGGATGGGGGAACGATGGCTACACCTTC.

This clonotype was counted ten times or more. The J gene is TRBJ2-5, the V gene TRBV10-3; D unresolved. This CDR3 is built from 12 residues. V lost 1 base and J lost 14, with 14 bases in between. The V gene's germline CDR1 is ENHRY and CDR2 SYGVKD. The CDR3 here is CAISEWQVILYF. For the CDR3, the DNA is TGTGCCATCAGTGAGTGGCAGGTGATTCTCTACTTC.

This chain links TRBV3-1 with TRBJ2-4; 8 nucleotides line up with TRBD2. J was trimmed by 8 bases and V by 3 bases; bases with no gene match: 9. Germline loops: CDR1 LGHDT, CDR2 YNNKEL (reference sequence). This CDR3 region has 15 residues. In DNA, the CDR3 is TGTGCCAGCAGCCATGTAGCGGGACCGAGGGACATTCAGTACTTC. This gives the protein CASSHVAGPRDIQYF.

This clonotype was detected many times. The chain employs TRBV24-1 and TRBJ2-7; 7 nucleotides match TRBD1. CDR1 KGHDR and CDR2 SFDVKD come from the germline V gene. The V and J ends lost 4 bases and 6 bases, in that order; junction bases with no gene match: 5. The CDR3 spans 13 residues. The CDR3 region is CATSEGTAREQYF. As DNA, the CDR3 is TGTGCCACCAGTGAGGGGACAGCCCGCGAGCAGTACTTC.

This clonotype was recorded many times. The rearrangement joins TRBV7-8 to TRBJ2-5; D possibly corresponds to TRBD1 (5 bases). V lost 1 base and J 4 bases, leaving 10 bases between the germline ends. The CDR3 totals 14 residues. CDR1 and CDR2 (germline): SGHVS, FQNEAQ. For the CDR3, the DNA is TGTGCCAGCAGCTTAGGTCCAGGGCCAGAGACCCAGTACTTC. Translated: CASSLGPGPETQYF.

The gene calls are TRBV28 and TRBJ2-7, with D possibly TRBD1 on 6 matching bases. Germline V lookup: CDR1 MDHEN, CDR2 SYDVKM. This CDR3 has 12 residues. V shed 3 bases and J shed 11 bases, with 14 bases lying between them. CDR3 sequence: CASSFRTEREYF. The CDR3 bases are TGTGCCAGCAGTTTCCGGACAGAGAGAGAGTACTTC.

This clonotype has more than one count but fewer than ten. CDR3 region: CASSRHRDSHTEAFF. DNA of the CDR3: TGTGCCAGCAGCCGTCACCGGGACTCGCACACTGAAGCTTTCTTT. The chain couples TRBV7-8 to TRBJ1-1, with TRBD1 as a possible D gene (5 bases). Germline V lookup: CDR1 SGHVS, CDR2 FQNEAQ. The CDR3 is made up of 15 amino acids. The V end lost 5 bases, the J end lost 3 bases, and 16 bases lay between the germline ends.

This clonotype came up a few times. The chain carries TRBV7-8 and TRBJ2-3; D not resolved. Trimming removed 5 bases at V and 6 bases at J, with 21 bases between. Germline V gives CDR1 SGHVS, CDR2 FQNEAQ. The CDR3 consists of 16 residues. This chain's CDR3 is CASSPTWAAVADTQYF. The CDR3 DNA reads as TGTGCCAGCAGCCCGACCTGGGCAGCTGTAGCTGATACGCAGTATTTT.

The chain uses TRBV5-1 and TRBJ2-1; no firm D call. Germline CDR1 SGHRS, CDR2 YFSETQ. The length of the CDR3 is 15 residues. V lost 0 bases to trimming and J lost 9 bases, with 16 bases between them. This CDR3 is CASSLVGPEPVEQFF. The DNA for the CDR3 is TGCGCCAGCAGCTTGGTAGGGCCCGAGCCTGTTGAGCAGTTCTTC.